This entry features one T cell receptor (beta chain) sequence. This sample is drawn from a study of blood T cell repertoires in COVID-19. Only in-frame clones appear in the TCRdb table, and some are missing; sequencing was by immunoSEQ multiplex PCR. The sample has roughly 200,000 clones, around nine tenths seen once. V shed 4 bases and J 0 bases; nucleotides not matched to a gene: 5. CDR3 size: 15 residues. The germline gives CDR1 LGHNA, CDR2 YSLEER. This chain joins TRBV4-3 and TRBJ2-7; 8 nucleotides line up with TRBD1. Sequenced input: peripheral blood. The receptor's source is a man aged 35-49 years with acute or convalescent COVID-19. The CDR3, as DNA: TGCGCCAGCAGCCCCTCAGGACAGGGCTCCTACGAGCAGTACTTC. Protein sequence: CASSPSGQGSYEQYF.